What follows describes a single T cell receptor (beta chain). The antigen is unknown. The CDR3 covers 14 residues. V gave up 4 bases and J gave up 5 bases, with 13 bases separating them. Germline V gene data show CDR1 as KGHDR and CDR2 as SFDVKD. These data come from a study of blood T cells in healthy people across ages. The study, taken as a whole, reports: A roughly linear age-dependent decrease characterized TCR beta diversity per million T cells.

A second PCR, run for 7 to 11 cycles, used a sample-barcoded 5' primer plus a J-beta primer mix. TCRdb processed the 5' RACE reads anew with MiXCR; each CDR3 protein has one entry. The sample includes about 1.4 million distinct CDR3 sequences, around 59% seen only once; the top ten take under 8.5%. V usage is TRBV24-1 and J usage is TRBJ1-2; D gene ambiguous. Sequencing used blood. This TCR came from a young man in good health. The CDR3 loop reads CATSDENELYGYTF. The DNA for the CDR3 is TGTGCCACCAGTGACGAGAACGAACTTTATGGCTACACCTTC.